What follows describes a single T cell receptor (beta chain). What it binds is not known. The source of the sample is a study of Ad26.COV2.S vaccination and SARS-CoV-2 variants. Study-wide results and limits: Reported findings describe substantial breadth in spike-specific CD8+ and CD4+ T cell responses following vaccination. It was vaccine recipients, not placebo recipients, who had the higher spike-specific TCR breadth.

J lost 4 bases, V lost 6 bases, and 3 bases had no gene match. The length of the CDR3 is 15 residues. From germline, CDR1 is MNHEY and CDR2 SVGAGI. TCRdb's table, derived via immunoSEQ multiplex PCR, lists solely in-frame clones and lacks some. Of hundreds of thousands of clones detected, 92% appear once; the ten largest clones hold 3% to 5%. The chain recombines TRBV6-5 with TRBJ2-7; 16 nucleotides agree with TRBD2. This receptor was taken from a human donor who had recovered from COVID-19. The sample consisted of peripheral blood, taken after recovery from COVID-19. CDR3: CASSSGLAGGYEQYF. CDR3 nucleotide sequence: TGTGCCAGCAGCTCGGGACTAGCGGGGGGGTACGAGCAGTACTTC.